This T cell receptor (beta chain) was identified in a study of T-cell memory formation after mild COVID-19. Turning to the study itself: TCR clustering was largely donor specific.

This CDR3 is built from 11 residues. Germline V CDR1 and CDR2: SEHNR, FQNEAQ (reference sequence). Between the trimmed V and J ends, which lost 1 base and 6 bases, there was a span of 4 bases. TCRdb re-derived calls from the 5' RACE reads in MiXCR, one entry per CDR3 protein. Found here are roughly 310,000 distinct CDR3 sequences, roughly 15% of them singletons; the top ten hold 20% to 25%. Study-level points and caveats: Clones that contracted from day 15 to 85 had balanced CD4/CD8; later expanders were CD4+ biased. The finding that pre-infection memory included some responding clones suggested that cross-reactive memory joined.

This clonotype was detected many times. Its cognate antigen is unknown. Sequencing was performed on PBMCs or a T cell subset sorted from them (not recorded which). The chain is built from TRBV7-9 and TRBJ2-7; D is ambiguous. This receptor was taken from a man between 18 and 29 years old who had mild COVID-19 (a few samples of this study predate the infection). Cell type and time point are not known. CDR3: CASSLGREQYF. The DNA of the CDR3 is TGTGCCAGCAGCTTAGGACGCGAGCAGTACTTC.